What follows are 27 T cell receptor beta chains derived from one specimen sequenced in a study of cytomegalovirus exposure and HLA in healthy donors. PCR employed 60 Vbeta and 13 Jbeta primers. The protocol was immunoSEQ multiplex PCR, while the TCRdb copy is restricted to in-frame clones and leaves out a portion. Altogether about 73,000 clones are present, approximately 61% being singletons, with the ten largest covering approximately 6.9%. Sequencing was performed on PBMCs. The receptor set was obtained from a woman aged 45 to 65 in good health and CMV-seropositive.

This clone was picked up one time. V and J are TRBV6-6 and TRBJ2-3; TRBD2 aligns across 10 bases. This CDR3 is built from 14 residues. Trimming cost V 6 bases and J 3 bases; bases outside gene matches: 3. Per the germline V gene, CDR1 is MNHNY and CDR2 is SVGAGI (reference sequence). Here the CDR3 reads CASRATSGTDTQYF. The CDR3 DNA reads TGTGCCAGCAGGGCGACTAGCGGGACAGATACGCAGTATTTT.

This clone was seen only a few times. The CDR3 DNA sequence: TGCAGCGTCTCTTTGGCCCAATCTCCGGGGGGAAAACTGTTTTTT. Amino acids: CSVSLAQSPGGKLFF. The chain couples TRBV29-1 to TRBJ1-4, with D maybe TRBD1 (5 bases). Germline CDR1 is SQVTM and CDR2 is ANQGSEA. This CDR3 region has 15 residues. The germline V and J ends were trimmed by 6 bases and 10 bases, with 24 bases remaining between them.

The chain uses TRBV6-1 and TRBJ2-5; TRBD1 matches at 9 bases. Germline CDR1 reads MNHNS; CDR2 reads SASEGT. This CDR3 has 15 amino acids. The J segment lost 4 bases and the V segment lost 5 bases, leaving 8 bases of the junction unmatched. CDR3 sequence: CASSTQGALGETQYF. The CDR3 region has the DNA TGTGCCAGCAGTACACAGGGGGCGCTCGGAGAGACCCAGTACTTC.

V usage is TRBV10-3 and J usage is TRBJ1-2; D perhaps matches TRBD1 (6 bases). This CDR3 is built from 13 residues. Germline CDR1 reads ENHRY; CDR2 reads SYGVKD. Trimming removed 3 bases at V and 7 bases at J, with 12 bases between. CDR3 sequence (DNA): TGTGCCATCAGTGAAATCACAGGGTCTGGCTACACCTTC. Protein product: CAISEITGSGYTF.

The CDR3 DNA sequence: TGCGCCAGCAGCTTGGCCGGGACTAGCGGGGAGACCCAGTACTTC. This sequence encodes CASSLAGTSGETQYF. J is TRBJ2-5 and V is TRBV5-1; the match to TRBD2 covers 12 bases. With V trimmed by 0 bases and J by 5 bases, 2 bases remained unmatched. Looked up from germline, CDR1 is SGHRS and CDR2 is YFSETQ. CDR3 length: 15 amino acids.

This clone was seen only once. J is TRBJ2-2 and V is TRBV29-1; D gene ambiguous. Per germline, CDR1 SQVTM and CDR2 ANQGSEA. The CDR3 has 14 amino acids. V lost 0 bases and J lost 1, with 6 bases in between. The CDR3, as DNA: TGCAGCGTTGAAGAATCACAGAACACCGGGGAGCTGTTTTTT. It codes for CSVEESQNTGELFF.

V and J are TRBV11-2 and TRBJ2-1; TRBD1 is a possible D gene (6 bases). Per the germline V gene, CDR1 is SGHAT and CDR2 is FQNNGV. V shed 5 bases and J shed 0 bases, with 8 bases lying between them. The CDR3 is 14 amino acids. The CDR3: CASSKTGSYNEQFF. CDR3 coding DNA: TGTGCCAGCAGCAAGACAGGCTCCTACAATGAGCAGTTCTTC.

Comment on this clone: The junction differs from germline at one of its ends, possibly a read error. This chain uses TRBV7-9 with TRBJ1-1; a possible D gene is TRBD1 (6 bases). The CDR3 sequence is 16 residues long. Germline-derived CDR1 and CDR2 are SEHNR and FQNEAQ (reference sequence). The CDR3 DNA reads TGTTCCAGCAGCTTACGCAAACAGGGACCGAACACTGAAGCTTTTTTT. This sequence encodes CSSSLRKQGPNTEAFF.

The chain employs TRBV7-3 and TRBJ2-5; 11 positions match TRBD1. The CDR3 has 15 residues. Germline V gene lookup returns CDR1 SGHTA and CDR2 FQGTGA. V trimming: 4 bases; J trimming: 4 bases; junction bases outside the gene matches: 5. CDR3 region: CASSSGQGASETQYF. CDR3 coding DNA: TGTGCCAGCAGCTCCGGACAGGGGGCTTCAGAGACCCAGTACTTC.

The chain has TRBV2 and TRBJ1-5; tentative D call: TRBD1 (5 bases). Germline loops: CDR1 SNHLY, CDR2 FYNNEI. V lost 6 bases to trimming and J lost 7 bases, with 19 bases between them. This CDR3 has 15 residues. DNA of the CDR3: TGTGCCAGCAGGTCGCAGGGTTCCCCCGGGCAGCCCCAGCATTTT. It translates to CASRSQGSPGQPQHF.

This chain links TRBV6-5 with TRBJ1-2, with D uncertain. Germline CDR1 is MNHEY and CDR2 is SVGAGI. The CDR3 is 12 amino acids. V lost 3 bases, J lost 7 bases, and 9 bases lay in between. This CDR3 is CASSYYIGGYTF. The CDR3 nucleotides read TGTGCCAGCAGTTATTACATTGGTGGCTACACCTTC.

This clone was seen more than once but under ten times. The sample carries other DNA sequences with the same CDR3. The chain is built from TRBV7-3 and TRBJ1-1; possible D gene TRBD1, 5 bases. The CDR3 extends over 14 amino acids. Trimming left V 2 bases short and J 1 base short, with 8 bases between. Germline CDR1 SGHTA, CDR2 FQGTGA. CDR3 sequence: CASSLRGENTEAFF. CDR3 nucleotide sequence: TGTGCCAGCAGCTTACGGGGGGAGAACACTGAAGCTTTCTTT.

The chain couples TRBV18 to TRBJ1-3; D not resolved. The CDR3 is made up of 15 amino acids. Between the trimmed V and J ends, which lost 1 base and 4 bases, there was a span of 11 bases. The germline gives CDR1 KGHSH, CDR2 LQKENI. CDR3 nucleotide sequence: TGTGCCAGCTCACCACGGCCGTCCAGGGGAAACACCATATATTTT. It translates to CASSPRPSRGNTIYF.

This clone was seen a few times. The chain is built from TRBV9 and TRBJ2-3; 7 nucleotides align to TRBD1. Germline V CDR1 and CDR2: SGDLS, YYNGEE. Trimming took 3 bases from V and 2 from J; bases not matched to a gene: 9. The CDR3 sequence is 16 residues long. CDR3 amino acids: CASSGPRRGPTDTQYF. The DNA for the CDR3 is TGTGCCAGCAGCGGGCCCCGAAGGGGGCCCACAGATACGCAGTATTTT.

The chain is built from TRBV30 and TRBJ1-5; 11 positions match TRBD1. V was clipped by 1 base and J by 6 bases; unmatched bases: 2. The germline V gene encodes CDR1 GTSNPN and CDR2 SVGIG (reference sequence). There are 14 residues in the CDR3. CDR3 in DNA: TGTGCCTGGAGTGCCGGGACAGGGGGTCAGCCCCAGCATTTT. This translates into CAWSAGTGGQPQHF.

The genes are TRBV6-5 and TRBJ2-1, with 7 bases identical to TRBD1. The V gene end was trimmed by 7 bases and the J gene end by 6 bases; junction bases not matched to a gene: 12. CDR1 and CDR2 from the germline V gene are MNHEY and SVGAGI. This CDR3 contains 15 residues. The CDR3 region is CASTEIRGILNEQFF. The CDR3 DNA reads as TGTGCCAGCACAGAGATCAGGGGGATTCTCAATGAGCAGTTCTTC.

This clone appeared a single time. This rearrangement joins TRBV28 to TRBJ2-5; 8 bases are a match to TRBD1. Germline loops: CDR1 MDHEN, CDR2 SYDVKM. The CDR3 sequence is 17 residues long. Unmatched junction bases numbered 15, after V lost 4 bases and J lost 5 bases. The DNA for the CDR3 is TGTGCCAGCAGTTCCTTCCCCCCCCGGACAGGGAGGGAGACCCAGTACTTC. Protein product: CASSSFPPRTGRETQYF.

The CDR3 nucleotides read TGCGCCAGCAGCCAAGTTATGACTAAAATAAGGATCAATGAGCAGTTCTTC. This sequence encodes CASSQVMTKIRINEQFF. The gene calls are TRBV4-1 and TRBJ2-1, with D tentatively TRBD2 (5 bases). This CDR3 has 17 amino acids. Germline CDR1 and CDR2: MGHRA and YSYEKL. V lost 1 base and J lost 6, with 19 bases in between.

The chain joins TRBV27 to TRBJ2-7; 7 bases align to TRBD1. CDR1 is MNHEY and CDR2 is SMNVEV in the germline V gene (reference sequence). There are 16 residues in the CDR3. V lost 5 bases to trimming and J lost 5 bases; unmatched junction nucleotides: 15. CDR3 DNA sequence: TGTGCCAGCAGTATACAATGGCAGGGGGATCTCGACGAGCAGTACTTC. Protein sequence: CASSIQWQGDLDEQYF.

This chain's CDR3 is CASSQYFGPVLAKNIQYF. As DNA, the CDR3 is TGTGCCAGCAGCCAATACTTTGGGCCAGTTCTAGCCAAAAACATTCAGTACTTC. The genes are TRBV5-4 and TRBJ2-4, with D unresolved. Between the trimmed V and J ends, which lost 4 bases and 0 bases, there was a span of 20 bases. The CDR3 length is 18 residues. In germline, CDR1 is SGHNT, CDR2 YYREEE (reference sequence).

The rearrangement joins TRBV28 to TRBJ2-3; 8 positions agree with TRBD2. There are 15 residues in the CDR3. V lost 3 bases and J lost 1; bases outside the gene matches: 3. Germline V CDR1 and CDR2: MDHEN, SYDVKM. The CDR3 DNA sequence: TGTGCCAGCAGTTTCCCAGCGGGGGGCACAGATACGCAGTATTTT. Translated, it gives CASSFPAGGTDTQYF.

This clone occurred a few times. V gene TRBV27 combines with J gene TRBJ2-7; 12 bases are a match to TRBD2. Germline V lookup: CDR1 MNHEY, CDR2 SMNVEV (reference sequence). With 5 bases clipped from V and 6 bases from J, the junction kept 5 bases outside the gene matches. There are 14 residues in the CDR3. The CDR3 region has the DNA TGTGCCAGCAGTCGACTAGCGGGGGAAGCCGAGCAGTACGTC. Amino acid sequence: CASSRLAGEAEQYV.

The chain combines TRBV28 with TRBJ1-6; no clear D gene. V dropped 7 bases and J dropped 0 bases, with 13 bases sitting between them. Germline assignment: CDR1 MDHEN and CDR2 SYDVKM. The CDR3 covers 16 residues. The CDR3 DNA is TGTGCCAGCACCGACCCCCGGGGCTCCTATAATTCACCCCTCCACTTT. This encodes CASTDPRGSYNSPLHF.

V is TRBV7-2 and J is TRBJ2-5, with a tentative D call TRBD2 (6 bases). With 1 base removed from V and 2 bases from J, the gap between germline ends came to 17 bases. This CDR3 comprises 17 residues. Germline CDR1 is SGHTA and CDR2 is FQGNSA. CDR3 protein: CASSLGSWRGTQETQYF. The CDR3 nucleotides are TGTGCCAGCAGCTTAGGAAGCTGGCGGGGCACACAAGAGACCCAGTACTTC.

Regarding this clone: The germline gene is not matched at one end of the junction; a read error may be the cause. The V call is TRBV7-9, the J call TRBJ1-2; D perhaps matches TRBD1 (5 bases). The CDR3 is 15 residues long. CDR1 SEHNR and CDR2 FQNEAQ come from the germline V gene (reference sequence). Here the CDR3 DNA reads TGTTCCAGCAGCTTAGGCAGGGCCGACCTATTGGGCTACACCTTC. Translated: CSSSLGRADLLGYTF.

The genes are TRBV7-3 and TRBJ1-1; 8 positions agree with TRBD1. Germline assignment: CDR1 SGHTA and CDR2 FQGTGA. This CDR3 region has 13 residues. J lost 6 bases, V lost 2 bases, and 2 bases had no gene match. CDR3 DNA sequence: TGTGCCAGCAGCTTAGACAGGGGACCTGAAGCTTTCTTT. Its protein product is CASSLDRGPEAFF.

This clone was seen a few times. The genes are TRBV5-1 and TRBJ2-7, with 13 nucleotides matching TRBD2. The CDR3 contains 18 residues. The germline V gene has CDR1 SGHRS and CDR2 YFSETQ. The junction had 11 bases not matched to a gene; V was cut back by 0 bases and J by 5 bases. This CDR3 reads CASSLATSGGELVDEQYF. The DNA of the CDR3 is TGCGCCAGCAGCTTGGCCACTAGCGGGGGGGAGTTGGTGGACGAGCAGTACTTC.